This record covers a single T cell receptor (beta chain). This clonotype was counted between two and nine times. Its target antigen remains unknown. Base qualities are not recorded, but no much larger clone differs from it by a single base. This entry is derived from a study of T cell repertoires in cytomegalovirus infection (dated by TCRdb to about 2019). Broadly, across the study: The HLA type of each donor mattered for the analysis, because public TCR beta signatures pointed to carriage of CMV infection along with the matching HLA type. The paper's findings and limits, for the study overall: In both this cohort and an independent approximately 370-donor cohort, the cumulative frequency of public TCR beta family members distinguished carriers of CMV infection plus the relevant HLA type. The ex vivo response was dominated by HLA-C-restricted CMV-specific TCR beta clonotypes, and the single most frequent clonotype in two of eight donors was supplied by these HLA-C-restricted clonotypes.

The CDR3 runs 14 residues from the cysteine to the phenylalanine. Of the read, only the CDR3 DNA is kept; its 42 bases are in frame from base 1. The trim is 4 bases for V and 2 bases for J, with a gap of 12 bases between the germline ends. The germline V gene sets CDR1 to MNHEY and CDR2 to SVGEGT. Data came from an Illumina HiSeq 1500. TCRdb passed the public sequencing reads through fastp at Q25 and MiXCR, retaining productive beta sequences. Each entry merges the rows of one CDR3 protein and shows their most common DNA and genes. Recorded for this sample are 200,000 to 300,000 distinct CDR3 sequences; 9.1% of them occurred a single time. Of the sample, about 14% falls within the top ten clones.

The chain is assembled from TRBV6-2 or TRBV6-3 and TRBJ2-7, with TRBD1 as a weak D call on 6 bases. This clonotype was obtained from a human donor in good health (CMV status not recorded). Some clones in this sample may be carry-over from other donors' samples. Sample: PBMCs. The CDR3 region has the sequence CASSFSGTTYEQYF. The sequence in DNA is TGTGCCAGCAGTTTCTCCGGGACAACCTACGAGCAGTACTTC.